Listed below are T cell receptor beta chains from one sample, sequenced in a study of response to subunit inactivated influenza vaccine. A single record per CDR3 protein comes from TCRdb applying MiXCR to the RT-PCR reads. The sample carries about 700,000 distinct CDR3 sequences, approximately 14% recorded once. Sample: PBMCs from blood, taken 14 days before vaccination. The source is a man aged 50 to 59 who received an inactivated influenza vaccine. Each CDR3 is given with its conserved first and last residue. D genes are given only for firm matches. Not all rows give a size; the values are once, few, many and, for expanded clones, a class.

cdr3_aa cdr3_nt j_call clone_size v_call d_call
CASSTLNEQFF TGTGCCAGCAGTACACTGAATGAGCAGTTCTTC TRBJ2-1 many TRBV6-2/TRBV6-3 -
CASSLFQGATEAFF TGTGCCAGCAGCTTATTTCAGGGGGCGACTGAAGCTTTCTTT TRBJ1-1 few TRBV7-2 TRBD1
CASSDPTGSQETQYF TGCGCCAGCAGCGACCCAACAGGGTCTCAAGAGACCCAGTACTTC TRBJ2-5 few TRBV5-1 -
CASSVRGMNTEAFF TGTGCCAGCAGTGTTAGGGGCATGAACACTGAAGCTTTCTTT TRBJ1-1 few TRBV25-1 -
CASSLVGGGLSNTGELFF TGCGCCAGCAGCTTGGTCGGCGGGGGGCTGTCGAACACCGGGGAGCTGTTTTTT TRBJ2-2 few TRBV5-1 TRBD2
CASGGPTTDTQYF TGTGCCAGCGGGGGGCCGACCACAGATACGCAGTATTTT TRBJ2-3 few TRBV19 -
CASSQDLGGKTQYF TGTGCCAGCAGCCAAGATTTGGGGGGGAAGACCCAGTACTTC TRBJ2-5 many TRBV4-2 TRBD2
CASPIRIPPLHF TGTGCCAGCCCAATCCGGATCCCACCCCTCCACTTT TRBJ1-6 - TRBV12-3/TRBV12-4 -
CASTGSGTEAFF TGTGCCAGCACCGGCAGTGGCACTGAAGCTTTCTTT TRBJ1-1 few TRBV6-2/TRBV6-3 -
CASSLSHNSYNEQFF TGTGCCAGCAGCCTGAGCCACAACTCCTACAATGAGCAGTTCTTC TRBJ2-1 - TRBV4-2 -
CASSLFTVGTEAFF TGTGCCAGCAGCTTGTTCACGGTGGGCACTGAAGCTTTCTTT TRBJ1-1 few TRBV7-2 -